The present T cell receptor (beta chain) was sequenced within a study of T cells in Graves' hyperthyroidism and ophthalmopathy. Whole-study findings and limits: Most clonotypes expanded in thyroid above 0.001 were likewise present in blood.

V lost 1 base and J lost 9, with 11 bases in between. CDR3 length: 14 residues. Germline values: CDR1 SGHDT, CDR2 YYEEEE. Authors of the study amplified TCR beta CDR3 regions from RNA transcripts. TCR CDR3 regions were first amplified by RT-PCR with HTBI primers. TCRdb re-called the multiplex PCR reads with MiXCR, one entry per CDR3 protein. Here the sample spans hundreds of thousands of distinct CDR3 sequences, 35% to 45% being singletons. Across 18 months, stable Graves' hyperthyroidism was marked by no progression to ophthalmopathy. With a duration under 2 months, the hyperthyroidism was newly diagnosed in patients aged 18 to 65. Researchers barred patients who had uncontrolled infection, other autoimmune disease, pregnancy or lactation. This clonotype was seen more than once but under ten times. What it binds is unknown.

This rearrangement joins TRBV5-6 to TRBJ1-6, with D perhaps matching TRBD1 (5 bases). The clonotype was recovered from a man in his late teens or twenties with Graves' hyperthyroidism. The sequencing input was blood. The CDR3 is CASSLRGVGSPLHF. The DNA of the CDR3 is TGTGCCAGCAGCTTGAGGGGAGTGGGTTCACCCCTCCACTTT.